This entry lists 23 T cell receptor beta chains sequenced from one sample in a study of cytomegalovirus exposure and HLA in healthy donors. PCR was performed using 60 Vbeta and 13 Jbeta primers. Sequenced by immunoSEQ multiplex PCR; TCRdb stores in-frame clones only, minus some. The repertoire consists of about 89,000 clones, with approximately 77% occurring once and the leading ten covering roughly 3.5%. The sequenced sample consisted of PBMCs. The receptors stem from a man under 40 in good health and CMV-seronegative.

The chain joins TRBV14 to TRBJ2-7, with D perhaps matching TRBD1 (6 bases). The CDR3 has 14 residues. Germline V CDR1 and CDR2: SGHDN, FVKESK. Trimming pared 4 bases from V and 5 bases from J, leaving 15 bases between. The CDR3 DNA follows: TGTGCCAGCAGCCGGGACATAGGGACCCACGAGCAGTACTTC. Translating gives CASSRDIGTHEQYF.

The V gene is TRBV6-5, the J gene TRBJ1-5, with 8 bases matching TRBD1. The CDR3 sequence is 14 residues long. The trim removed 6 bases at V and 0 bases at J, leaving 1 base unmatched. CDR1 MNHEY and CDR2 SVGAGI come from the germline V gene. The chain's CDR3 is CASSGQGSNQPQHF. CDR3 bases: TGTGCCAGCAGCGGACAGGGTAGCAATCAGCCCCAGCATTTT.

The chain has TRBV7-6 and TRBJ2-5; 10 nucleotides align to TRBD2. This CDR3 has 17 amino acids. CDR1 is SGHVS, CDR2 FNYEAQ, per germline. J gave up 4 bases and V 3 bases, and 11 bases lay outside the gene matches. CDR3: CASSFLAGEVGGETQYF. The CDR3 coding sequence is TGTGCCAGCAGCTTCCTAGCGGGGGAAGTCGGGGGAGAGACCCAGTACTTC.

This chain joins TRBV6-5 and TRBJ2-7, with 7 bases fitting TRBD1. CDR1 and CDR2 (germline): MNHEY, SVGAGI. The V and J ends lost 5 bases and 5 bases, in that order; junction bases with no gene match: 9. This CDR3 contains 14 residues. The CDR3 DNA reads TGTGCCAGCAGTAAGGGACAGAGGGCTAACGAGCAGTACTTC. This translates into CASSKGQRANEQYF.

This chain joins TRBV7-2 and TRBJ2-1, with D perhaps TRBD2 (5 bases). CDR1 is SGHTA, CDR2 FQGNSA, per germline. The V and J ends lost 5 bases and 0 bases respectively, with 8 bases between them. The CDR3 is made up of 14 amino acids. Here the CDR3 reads CASSLTSSYNEQFF. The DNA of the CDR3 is TGTGCCAGCAGCCTCACTAGCTCCTACAATGAGCAGTTCTTC.

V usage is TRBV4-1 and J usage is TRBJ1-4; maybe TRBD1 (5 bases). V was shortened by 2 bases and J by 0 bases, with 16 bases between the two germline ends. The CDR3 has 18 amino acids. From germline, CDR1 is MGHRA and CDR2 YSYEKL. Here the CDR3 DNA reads TGCGCCAGCAGCCAAAAGACAGCCGTGGTGGCAACTAATGAAAAACTGTTTTTT. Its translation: CASSQKTAVVATNEKLFF.

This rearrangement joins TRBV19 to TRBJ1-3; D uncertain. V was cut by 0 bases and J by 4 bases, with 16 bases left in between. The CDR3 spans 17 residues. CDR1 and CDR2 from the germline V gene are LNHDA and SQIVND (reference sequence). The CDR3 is CASSIDRRSASGNTIYF. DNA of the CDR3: TGTGCCAGTAGTATAGATCGGCGAAGCGCATCCGGAAACACCATATATTTT. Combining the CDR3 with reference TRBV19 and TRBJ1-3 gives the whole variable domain DGGITQSPKYLFRKEGQNVTLSCEQNLNHDAMYWYRQDPGQGLRLIYYSQIVNDFQKGDIAEGYSVSREKKESFPLTVTSAQKNPTAFYLCASSIDRRSASGNTIYFGEGSWLTVV.

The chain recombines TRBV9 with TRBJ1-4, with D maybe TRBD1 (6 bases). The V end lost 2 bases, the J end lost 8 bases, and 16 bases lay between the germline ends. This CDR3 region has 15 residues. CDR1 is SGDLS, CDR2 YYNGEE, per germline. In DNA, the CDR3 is TGTGCCAGCAGCGTTGCGGGGGCCCAGGGAGAAAAACTGTTTTTT. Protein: CASSVAGAQGEKLFF.

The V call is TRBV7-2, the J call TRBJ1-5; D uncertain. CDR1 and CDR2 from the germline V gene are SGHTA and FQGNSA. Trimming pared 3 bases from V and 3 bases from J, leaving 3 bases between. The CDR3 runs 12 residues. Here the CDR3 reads CASSFNNQPQHF. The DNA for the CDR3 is TGTGCCAGCAGCTTTAACAATCAGCCCCAGCATTTT.

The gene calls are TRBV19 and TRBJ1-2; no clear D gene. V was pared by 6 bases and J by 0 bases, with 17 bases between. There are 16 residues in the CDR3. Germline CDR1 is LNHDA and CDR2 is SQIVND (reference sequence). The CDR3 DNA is TGTGCCAGTAGCTTGAACGTGAGGGCGGCTAACTATGGCTACACCTTC. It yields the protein CASSLNVRAANYGYTF.

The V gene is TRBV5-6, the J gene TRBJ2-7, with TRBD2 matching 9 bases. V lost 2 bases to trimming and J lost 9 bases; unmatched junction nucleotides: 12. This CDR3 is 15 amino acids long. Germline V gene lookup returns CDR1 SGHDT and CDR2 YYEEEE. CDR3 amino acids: CASSLGSGRGNGQYF. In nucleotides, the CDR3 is TGTGCCAGCAGCTTAGGTAGCGGGAGAGGAAACGGGCAGTACTTC. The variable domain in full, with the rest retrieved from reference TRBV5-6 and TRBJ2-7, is DAGVTQSPTHLIKTRGQQVTLRCSPKSGHDTVSWYQQALGQGPQFIFQYYEEEERQRGNFPDRFSGHQFPNYSSELNVNALLLGDSALYLCASSLGSGRGNGQYFGPGTRLTVT.

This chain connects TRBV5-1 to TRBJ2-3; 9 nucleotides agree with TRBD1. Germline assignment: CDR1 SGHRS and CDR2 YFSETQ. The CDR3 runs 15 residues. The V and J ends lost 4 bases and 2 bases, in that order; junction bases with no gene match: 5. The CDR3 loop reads CASSKGQGLTDTQYF. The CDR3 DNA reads TGCGCCAGCAGCAAGGGACAGGGACTCACAGATACGCAGTATTTT.

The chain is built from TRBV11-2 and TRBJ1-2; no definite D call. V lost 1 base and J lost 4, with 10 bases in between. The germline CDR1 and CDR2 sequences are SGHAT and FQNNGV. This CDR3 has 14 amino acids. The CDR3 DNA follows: TGTGCCAGCAGCTTAGTGGTGGGGAGCTATGGCTACACCTTC. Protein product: CASSLVVGSYGYTF.

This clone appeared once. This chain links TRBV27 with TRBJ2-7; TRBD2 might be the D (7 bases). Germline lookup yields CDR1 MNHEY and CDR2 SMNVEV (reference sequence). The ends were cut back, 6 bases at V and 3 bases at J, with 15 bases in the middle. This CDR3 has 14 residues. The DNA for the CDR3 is TGTGCCAGCAGACTATGGGAGGGGGTCTACGAGCAGTACTTC. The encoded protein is CASRLWEGVYEQYF.

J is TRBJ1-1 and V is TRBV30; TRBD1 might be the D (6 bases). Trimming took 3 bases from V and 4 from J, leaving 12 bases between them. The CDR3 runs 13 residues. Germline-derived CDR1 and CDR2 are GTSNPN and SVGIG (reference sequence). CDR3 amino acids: CAWREQGITEAFF. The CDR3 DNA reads TGTGCCTGGAGGGAACAGGGTATCACTGAAGCTTTCTTT.

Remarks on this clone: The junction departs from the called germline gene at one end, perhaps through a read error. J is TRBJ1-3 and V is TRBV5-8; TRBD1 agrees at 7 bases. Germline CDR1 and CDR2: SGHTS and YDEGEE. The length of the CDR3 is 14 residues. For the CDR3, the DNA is TGTGCCAGCACCTTGGGACAGCCTGGAAACACCATATATTTT. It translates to CASTLGQPGNTIYF. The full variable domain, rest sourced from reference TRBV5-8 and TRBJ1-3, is EAGVTQSPTHLIKTRGQQATLRCSPISGHTSVYWYQQALGLGLQFLLWYDEGEERNRGNFPPRFSGRQFPNYSSELNVNALELEDSALYLCASTLGQPGNTIYFGEGSWLTVV.

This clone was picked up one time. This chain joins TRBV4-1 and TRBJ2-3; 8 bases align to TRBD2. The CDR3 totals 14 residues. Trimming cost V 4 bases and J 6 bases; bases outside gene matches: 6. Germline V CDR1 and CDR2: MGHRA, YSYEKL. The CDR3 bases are TGCGCCAGCAGCCTAGCGGGGCCCTCGGATACGCAGTATTTT. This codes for CASSLAGPSDTQYF.

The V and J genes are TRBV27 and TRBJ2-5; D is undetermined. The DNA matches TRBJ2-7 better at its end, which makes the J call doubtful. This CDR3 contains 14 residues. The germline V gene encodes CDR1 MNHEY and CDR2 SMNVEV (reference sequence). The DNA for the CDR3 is TGTGCCAGCAGTTTAGTAGGCGGCAAATACGAGCAGTACTTC. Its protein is CASSLVGGKYEQYF.

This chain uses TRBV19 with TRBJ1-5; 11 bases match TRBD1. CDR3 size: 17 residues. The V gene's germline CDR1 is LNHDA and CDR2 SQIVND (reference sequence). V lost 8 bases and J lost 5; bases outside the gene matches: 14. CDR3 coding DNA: TGTGCCAGTTCGTCCTTACGGACAGGGGGCTTCCATCAGCCCCAGCATTTT. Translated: CASSSLRTGGFHQPQHF.

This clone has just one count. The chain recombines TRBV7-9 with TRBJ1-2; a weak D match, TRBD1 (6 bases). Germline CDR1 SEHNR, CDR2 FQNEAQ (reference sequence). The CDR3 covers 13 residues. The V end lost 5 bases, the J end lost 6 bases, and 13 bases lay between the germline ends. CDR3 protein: CASSPQGLDGYTF. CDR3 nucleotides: TGTGCCAGCAGCCCACAGGGATTGGATGGCTACACCTTC.

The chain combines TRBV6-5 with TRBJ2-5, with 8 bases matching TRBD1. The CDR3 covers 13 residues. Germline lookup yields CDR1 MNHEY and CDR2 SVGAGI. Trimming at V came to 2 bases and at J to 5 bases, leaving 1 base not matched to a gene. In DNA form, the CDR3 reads TGTGCCAGCAGTTACGGACAGGGTGAGACCCAGTACTTC. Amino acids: CASSYGQGETQYF.

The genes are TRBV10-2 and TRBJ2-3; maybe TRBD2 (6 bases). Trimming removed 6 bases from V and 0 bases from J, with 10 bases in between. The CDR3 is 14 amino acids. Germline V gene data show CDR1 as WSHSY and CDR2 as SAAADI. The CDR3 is CASSLGTSTDTQYF. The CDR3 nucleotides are TGCGCCAGCAGCCTTGGGACTAGCACAGATACGCAGTATTTT.

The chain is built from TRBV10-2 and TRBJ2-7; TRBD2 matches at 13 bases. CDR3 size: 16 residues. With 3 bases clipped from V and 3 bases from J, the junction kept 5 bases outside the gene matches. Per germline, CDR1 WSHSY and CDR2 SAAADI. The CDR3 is CASSEGGTSGDYEQYF. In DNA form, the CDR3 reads TGCGCCAGCAGTGAAGGTGGGACTAGCGGGGACTACGAGCAGTACTTC.